These 27 T cell receptor beta chains share one sample of origin, sequenced in a study of T cell responses to AZD1222 COVID-19 vaccine. Produced via immunoSEQ multiplex PCR; TCRdb's table is partial and in-frame only. The table has some 150,000 clones, approximately 95% seen once; the top ten hold less than 0.95%. The sample was peripheral blood, taken on day 0 of MenACWY control vaccination. Every receptor here comes from an adult in good health.

CDR3 coding DNA: TGTGCCAGCAGCTTAGCGGCGACTACGTACCAAGAGACCCAGTACTTC. Its protein is CASSLAATTYQETQYF. The V and J genes are TRBV7-2 and TRBJ2-5, with D possibly matching TRBD2 (5 bases). In germline, CDR1 is SGHTA, CDR2 FQGNSA. There are 16 residues in the CDR3. The V end lost 0 bases, the J end lost 0 bases, and 11 bases lay between the germline ends.

CDR3 DNA: TGCGCCAGCAGCCAAGTCTCGGGGCGCAGGTGGGAAAAACTGTTTTTT. The encoded protein is CASSQVSGRRWEKLFF. The gene calls are TRBV4-1 and TRBJ1-4; a weak D match, TRBD1 (5 bases). The ends were cut back, 1 base at V and 8 bases at J, with 17 bases in the middle. Germline values: CDR1 MGHRA, CDR2 YSYEKL. CDR3 length: 16 residues.

This chain joins TRBV18 and TRBJ2-2; D might be TRBD1 (6 bases). This CDR3 is built from 16 residues. Between the trimmed V and J ends, which lost 2 bases and 6 bases, there was a span of 16 bases. Germline V gives CDR1 KGHSH, CDR2 LQKENI. CDR3 DNA: TGTGCCAGCTCACCATACGTACAGGGAGTTGCCGGGGAGCTGTTTTTT. It encodes CASSPYVQGVAGELFF.

The V and J genes are TRBV5-1 and TRBJ1-6, with TRBD1 as a possible D gene (6 bases). The V end was cut by 4 bases, the J end by 8 bases, with 13 bases between. The CDR3 loop spans 14 amino acids. Germline V gene data show CDR1 as SGHRS and CDR2 as YFSETQ. The CDR3 here is CASSPREGDSPLHF. The CDR3 nucleotides read TGCGCCAGCAGCCCCCGGGAGGGGGATTCACCCCTCCACTTT.

This chain connects TRBV7-9 to TRBJ1-6, with unresolved D. In germline, CDR1 is SEHNR, CDR2 FQNEAQ (reference sequence). The CDR3 extends over 13 amino acids. V was shortened by 0 bases and J by 7 bases, with 4 bases between the two germline ends. CDR3 sequence reads: CASSLAWNSPLHF. CDR3 nucleotide sequence: TGTGCCAGCAGCTTAGCGTGGAATTCACCCCTCCACTTT.

In its sample, this clone was seen a few times. The chain combines TRBV4-1 with TRBJ1-5, with D tentatively TRBD1 (6 bases). Germline V CDR1 and CDR2: MGHRA, YSYEKL. The CDR3 runs 16 residues. V was cut by 0 bases and J by 7 bases, with 16 bases left in between. CDR3 sequence: CASSQEGVQGNQPQHF. DNA for the CDR3: TGCGCCAGCAGCCAAGAGGGGGTGCAGGGGAACCAGCCCCAGCATTTT.

V and J are TRBV3-1 (or the pseudogene TRBV3-2) and TRBJ1-1; 8 nucleotides align to TRBD1. This CDR3 is 16 amino acids long. The J segment lost 5 bases and the V segment lost 5 bases, leaving 13 bases of the junction unmatched. The V gene's germline CDR1 is LGHDT and CDR2 YNNKEL (reference sequence). CDR3 nucleotides: TGTGCCAGCAGCATGTTGGCAGGGGGCGCGGGGACTGAAGCTTTCTTT. It encodes CASSMLAGGAGTEAFF.

The rearrangement joins TRBV5-6 to TRBJ1-2, with 10 bases aligning to TRBD1. The CDR3 runs to 15 residues. The V gene's germline CDR1 is SGHDT and CDR2 YYEEEE. The V gene end was trimmed by 5 bases and the J gene end by 5 bases; junction bases not matched to a gene: 9. The CDR3 region is CASRTGTGVIYGYTF. The CDR3 nucleotides are TGTGCCAGCAGAACCGGGACAGGGGTGATTTATGGCTACACCTTC.

The CDR3 DNA follows: TGTGCCAGCAGGAGAACTGGCCCGGAAGTCCTGACTTTC. It specifies CASRRTGPEVLTF. The chain uses TRBV7-8 and TRBJ2-6; D ambiguous. The V gene's germline CDR1 is SGHVS and CDR2 FQNEAQ. Trimming cost V 6 bases and J 13 bases, with 16 bases left between them. This CDR3 is 13 amino acids long.

V is TRBV5-1 and J is TRBJ1-1; 7 bases map to TRBD1. With 3 bases clipped from V and 4 bases from J, the junction kept 9 bases outside the gene matches. Germline V gives CDR1 SGHRS, CDR2 YFSETQ. The CDR3 sequence is 15 residues long. The CDR3 sequence: CASSWGGQKGTEAFF. CDR3 coding DNA: TGCGCCAGCAGCTGGGGGGGACAGAAGGGCACTGAAGCTTTCTTT.

This chain uses TRBV19 with TRBJ2-1; D not certain. V was clipped by 5 bases and J by 4 bases, with 6 bases between them. Germline CDR1 and CDR2: LNHDA and SQIVND (reference sequence). The length of the CDR3 is 12 residues. CDR3 in amino acids: CASSRSYNEQFF. The CDR3 coding sequence is TGTGCCAGTAGTCGTTCTTACAATGAGCAGTTCTTC.

The chain uses TRBV5-1 and TRBJ2-1, with D perhaps TRBD2 (6 bases). Germline CDR1 and CDR2: SGHRS and YFSETQ. V shed 0 bases and J shed 3 bases, with 16 bases lying between them. The CDR3 spans 17 residues. The CDR3 DNA is TGCGCCAGCAGCTTGGGCCAACCTAGCGCTGTCTACAATGAGCAGTTCTTC. As protein: CASSLGQPSAVYNEQFF.

The CDR3 loop reads CASSLPDRVGTEAFF. In DNA form, the CDR3 reads TGCGCCAGCAGCTTGCCGGACAGGGTGGGCACTGAAGCTTTCTTT. The chain is built from TRBV5-1 and TRBJ1-1, with 8 bases matching TRBD1. J gave up 4 bases and V 1 base, and 6 bases lay outside the gene matches. Germline V gene sequence: CDR1 SGHRS, CDR2 YFSETQ. The CDR3 length is 15 residues.

This clone was detected only once. The chain links TRBV5-4 to TRBJ1-2, with 7 positions matching TRBD1. The ends lost 6 bases at V and 6 bases at J; junction bases unmatched: 8. CDR3 size: 13 residues. CDR1 is SGHNT, CDR2 YYREEE, per germline (reference sequence). CDR3 loop: CASTPGGVNGYTF. CDR3 coding DNA: TGTGCCAGCACCCCAGGGGGGGTAAATGGCTACACCTTC. Supplemented by reference TRBV5-4 and TRBJ1-2, the full variable domain reads ETGVTQSPTHLIKTRGQQVTLRCSSQSGHNTVSWYQQALGQGPQFIFQYYREEENGRGNFPPRFSGLQFPNYSSELNVNALELDDSALYLCASTPGGVNGYTFGSGTRLTVV.

The V gene is TRBV29-1, the J gene TRBJ2-7; D may be TRBD1 (5 bases). With 4 bases removed from V and 0 bases from J, the gap between germline ends came to 16 bases. In germline, CDR1 is SQVTM, CDR2 ANQGSEA. CDR3 length: 15 amino acids. The DNA for the CDR3 is TGCAGCGTTGGTGGCAGGGCCCCGAGCTCCTACGAGCAGTACTTC. Translating gives CSVGGRAPSSYEQYF.

The chain recombines TRBV4-3 with TRBJ1-2, with D possibly matching TRBD1 (6 bases). Deletions cut 0 bases from V and 7 bases from J, with 15 bases between. The CDR3 contains 15 residues. Germline V lookup: CDR1 LGHNA, CDR2 YSLEER. CDR3 nucleotide sequence: TGCGCCAGCAGCCAAGAAGATAAGGGGGTCGGTGGCTACACCTTC. This translates into CASSQEDKGVGGYTF.

J is TRBJ1-4 and V is TRBV18, with D uncertain. Germline values: CDR1 KGHSH, CDR2 LQKENI. Trimming stripped 4 bases from V and 6 bases from J, with 12 bases between. This CDR3 is built from 14 residues. CDR3 residues: CASSQQRRDEKLFF. CDR3 bases: TGTGCCAGCTCACAACAAAGGCGGGATGAAAAACTGTTTTTT. The complete variable domain, with remaining parts taken from reference TRBV18 and TRBJ1-4, reads NAGVMQNPRHLVRRRGQEARLRCSPMKGHSHVYWYRQLPEEGLKFMVYLQKENIIDESGMPKERFSAEFPKEGPSILRIQQVVRGDSAAYFCASSQQRRDEKLFFGSGTQLSVL.

V and J are TRBV5-4 and TRBJ1-6; 8 positions match TRBD1. Germline loops: CDR1 SGHNT, CDR2 YYREEE (reference sequence). The CDR3 is made up of 15 amino acids. V gave up 4 bases and J gave up 6 bases; unmatched junction bases: 6. CDR3 coding DNA: TGTGCCAGCAGCGTGCAGGGGGCGCTTAATTCACCCCTCCACTTT. This translates into CASSVQGALNSPLHF. Full variable domain (outside the CDR3, taken from reference TRBV5-4 and TRBJ1-6): ETGVTQSPTHLIKTRGQQVTLRCSSQSGHNTVSWYQQALGQGPQFIFQYYREEENGRGNFPPRFSGLQFPNYSSELNVNALELDDSALYLCASSVQGALNSPLHFGNGTRLTVT.

The V and J genes are TRBV14 and TRBJ1-1; the D is unclear. This CDR3 region has 18 residues. The germline V gene encodes CDR1 SGHDN and CDR2 FVKESK. V shed 1 base and J shed 1 base, with 19 bases lying between them. The CDR3 loop reads CASSQALNYPYPNTEAFF. In DNA, the CDR3 is TGTGCCAGCAGCCAAGCCCTTAACTATCCGTATCCGAACACTGAAGCTTTCTTT.

Only one count was recorded for this clone. The CDR3 region has the DNA TGTGCCAGCAGCCAAGACAGAAAAAGCAATCAGCCCCAGCATTTT. This translates into CASSQDRKSNQPQHF. V and J are TRBV4-2 and TRBJ1-5; D unresolved. The germline CDR1 and CDR2 sequences are LGHNA and YNFKEQ. Trimming left V 0 bases short and J 1 base short, with 7 bases between. The CDR3 runs 15 residues.

This clone was counted a few times. The rearrangement joins TRBV2 to TRBJ2-7, with D uncertain. V gave up 3 bases and J gave up 0 bases, with 18 bases separating them. Germline V gene lookup returns CDR1 SNHLY and CDR2 FYNNEI. The CDR3 extends over 17 amino acids. The CDR3, as DNA: TGTGCCAGCAGTGACTGGCCCTCTGGGCACAGCTCCTACGAGCAGTACTTC. Translation: CASSDWPSGHSSYEQYF.

The chain joins TRBV3-1 (or the pseudogene TRBV3-2) to TRBJ1-2; tentatively, D is TRBD1 (5 bases). Germline CDR1 is LGHDT and CDR2 is YNNKEL (reference sequence). This CDR3 spans 13 amino acids. With 4 bases removed from V and 6 bases from J, the gap between germline ends came to 12 bases. The CDR3 sequence is CASSRRGGNGYTF. The CDR3 DNA reads TGTGCCAGCAGCCGGCGTGGGGGGAATGGCTACACCTTC.

The V call is TRBV28, the J call TRBJ2-7; 7 positions match TRBD1. The CDR3 runs to 14 residues. Germline V gene data show CDR1 as MDHEN and CDR2 as SYDVKM. After removal of 4 bases from V and 4 bases from J, the junction contained 7 bases not matched to a gene. This CDR3 reads CASSYPGQRYEQYF. DNA of the CDR3: TGTGCCAGCAGTTATCCGGGACAGAGGTACGAGCAGTACTTC.

The table lists this clone with a count of one. This sequence joins TRBV29-1 and TRBJ2-1; no reliable D call. The CDR3 covers 10 residues. CDR1 and CDR2 (germline): SQVTM, ANQGSEA. V was shortened by 7 bases and J by 11 bases, with 12 bases between the two germline ends. CDR3 protein: CSAGAPKQFF. The CDR3 DNA sequence: TGCAGCGCGGGCGCACCGAAGCAGTTCTTC.

CDR3 DNA: TGTGCCAGTAGTTCACTGGACAGGGGGCGAAGTCAGCCCCAGCATTTT. As protein: CASSSLDRGRSQPQHF. V gene TRBV19 combines with J gene TRBJ1-5; TRBD1 matches at 11 bases. Trimming at V came to 5 bases and at J to 6 bases, leaving 9 bases not matched to a gene. The germline CDR1 and CDR2 sequences are LNHDA and SQIVND (reference sequence). This CDR3 region has 16 residues.

This CDR3 reads CASTRGQDYGYTF. The DNA of the CDR3 is TGTGCCAGCACCCGAGGACAGGATTATGGCTACACCTTC. V and J are TRBV6-5 and TRBJ1-2; 7 nucleotides align to TRBD1. With V trimmed by 7 bases and J by 5 bases, 7 bases remained unmatched. CDR1 is MNHEY and CDR2 is SVGAGI in the germline V gene. The CDR3 has 13 amino acids.

The chain has TRBV11-2 and TRBJ2-2, with a possible D match to TRBD1 (6 bases). V was shortened by 5 bases and J by 5 bases, with 15 bases between the two germline ends. Germline V CDR1 and CDR2: SGHAT, FQNNGV. The CDR3 runs to 15 residues. The CDR3 DNA reads as TGTGCCAGCAGCCCCCGCGGACAGTTGACCGGGGAGCTGTTTTTT. Its translation: CASSPRGQLTGELFF. The full variable domain, in which reference TRBV11-2 and TRBJ2-2 provide the parts outside the CDR3, is EAGVAQSPRYKIIEKRQSVAFWCNPISGHATLYWYQQILGQGPKLLIQFQNNGVVDDSQLPKDRFSAERLKGVDSTLKIQPAKLEDSAVYLCASSPRGQLTGELFFGEGSRLTVL.